This TCR beta chain was found in a study of T cells in Graves' hyperthyroidism and ophthalmopathy. Study details: Peripheral blood samples were taken at initial diagnosis, prior to any treatment.

This clonotype occurred many times. Trimming cost V 1 base and J 0 bases, with 18 bases left between them. There are 18 residues in the CDR3. Per germline, CDR1 MNHNS and CDR2 SASEGT. TCR beta CDR3 region amplification was performed from RNA transcripts. First-round RT-PCR of the TCR CDR3 relied on the HTBI primer set. TCRdb independently ran MiXCR on the multiplex PCR reads; one entry per CDR3 protein. Counted here are some 620,000 distinct CDR3 sequences, 15% to 20% occurring once; the ten biggest clones make up around 3.9%. The chain has TRBV6-1 and TRBJ2-5; the D gene is possibly TRBD1 (6 bases). The sequenced material came from blood. This receptor was taken from a woman aged 25-40 years with Graves' hyperthyroidism. The CDR3 region is CASSEESRGHSYQETQYF. Written as DNA, the CDR3 is TGTGCCAGCAGTGAAGAATCCCGGGGACATTCGTACCAAGAGACCCAGTACTTC.